The 31 T cell receptor beta chains below all came from one sample that was sequenced in a study of vaccination and CD4 T cells after COVID-19. CD4+ T cells that had been cultured provided DNA sequenced with the Oncomine TCR Beta short-read assay. MiXCR, run by TCRdb on the PCR reads, gives a single entry per CDR3 protein. The table has around 11,000 distinct CDR3 sequences, almost 65% seen once. These receptors have no known antigen. Treatment noted: roughly 10-day PBMC culture with coronavirus spike peptide pools or control peptides (ViraFEST assay). Specimen: CD4+ T cells from blood, cultured in vitro, collected before SARS-CoV-2 vaccination. Source of these receptors: a human donor who had recovered from COVID-19.

This clonotype has just a few counts. This chain connects TRBV20-1 to TRBJ1-3; D remains ambiguous. This CDR3 has 10 amino acids. The germline gives CDR1 DFQATT, CDR2 SNEGSKA (reference sequence). The CDR3 protein is CRQHGNTIYF. CDR3 nucleotide sequence: TGCAGACAGCACGGAAACACCATATATTTT.

This clonotype has a single count. V gene TRBV6-1 combines with J gene TRBJ1-4, with D tentatively TRBD1 (5 bases). Germline CDR1 reads MNHNS; CDR2 reads SASEGT. Trimming stripped 6 bases from V and 5 bases from J, with 16 bases between. The CDR3 totals 15 residues. The CDR3: CASRRTQGDNEKLFF. The CDR3, as DNA: TGTGCCAGCAGGAGAACTCAGGGAGACAATGAAAAACTGTTTTTT.

The chain has TRBV7-9 and TRBJ1-6; 8 positions agree with TRBD1. This CDR3 is built from 13 residues. The V segment lost 5 bases and the J segment 12 bases; nucleotides outside the gene matches: 6. Germline assignment: CDR1 SEHNR and CDR2 FQNEAQ (reference sequence). In nucleotides, the CDR3 is TGTGCCAGCAGCAGAGGACAGGGAGAACCCCTCCACTTT. Its protein product is CASSRGQGEPLHF.

V and J are TRBV6-5 and TRBJ1-4; maybe TRBD1 (6 bases). CDR1 and CDR2 (germline): MNHEY, SVGAGI. This CDR3 has 14 amino acids. Trimming took off 2 bases at V and 6 bases at J, with 10 bases between the two ends. The CDR3 nucleotides are TGTGCCAGCAGTTACCGGGGGGCGGATGAAAAACTGTTTTTT. It specifies CASSYRGADEKLFF.

The chain recombines TRBV20-1 with TRBJ2-1; possible D gene TRBD2, 6 bases. This CDR3 spans 14 amino acids. V was cut by 3 bases and J by 4 bases, with 13 bases left in between. Germline CDR1 DFQATT, CDR2 SNEGSKA (reference sequence). The DNA of the CDR3 is TGCAGTGCTAGTGCCGGGAGTGATTACAATGAGCAGTTCTTC. This gives the protein CSASAGSDYNEQFF.

The chain links TRBV20-1 to TRBJ1-2; 7 bases map to TRBD1. The V and J ends lost 0 bases and 6 bases, in that order; junction bases with no gene match: 10. The CDR3 contains 15 residues. Germline V lookup: CDR1 DFQATT, CDR2 SNEGSKA (reference sequence). CDR3 nucleotide sequence: TGCAGTGCTAGAGAAACCCTAGCAGGGGGGGATGGCTACACCTTC. This codes for CSARETLAGGDGYTF.

J is TRBJ2-5 and V is TRBV10-3, with 16 positions matching TRBD2. The V gene end was trimmed by 2 bases and the J gene end by 3 bases; junction bases not matched to a gene: 6. The CDR3 loop spans 18 amino acids. The V gene's germline CDR1 is ENHRY and CDR2 SYGVKD. The CDR3 loop is CAISERGTSGRVEETQYF. The CDR3 DNA follows: TGTGCCATCAGTGAGCGGGGGACTAGCGGGAGGGTAGAAGAGACCCAGTACTTC.

A few counts support this clonotype. The chain couples TRBV20-1 to TRBJ2-3; D possibly matches TRBD1 or TRBD2 (6 bases each). CDR1 is DFQATT, CDR2 SNEGSKA, per germline (reference sequence). The CDR3 is made up of 13 amino acids. Between the trimmed V and J ends, which lost 7 bases and 3 bases, there was a span of 14 bases. The CDR3 DNA follows: TGCAGTGGCGCGGACAGCGGGACAGATACGCAGTATTTT. Its translation: CSGADSGTDTQYF.

The rearrangement uses TRBV7-9 and TRBJ2-2, with 7 positions matching TRBD1. Germline V gives CDR1 SEHNR, CDR2 FQNEAQ (reference sequence). With V trimmed by 5 bases and J by 5 bases, 14 bases remained unmatched. The CDR3 is 17 residues long. For the CDR3, the DNA is TGTGCCAGCAGCCCCAAGAGGGGGACAGATGATACCGGGGAGCTGTTTTTT. Its translation: CASSPKRGTDDTGELFF.

This chain's CDR3 is CAWNRDRKYNEQFF. CDR3 DNA sequence: TGTGCCTGGAACCGGGACAGAAAATACAATGAGCAGTTCTTC. The V call is TRBV30, the J call TRBJ2-1; TRBD1 matches at 7 bases. Trimming took 4 bases from V and 4 from J; bases not matched to a gene: 7. The CDR3 is made up of 14 amino acids. Germline V gives CDR1 GTSNPN, CDR2 SVGIG (reference sequence).

This sequence joins TRBV28 and TRBJ2-5; 8 nucleotides align to TRBD2. The germline gives CDR1 MDHEN, CDR2 SYDVKM. The CDR3 runs to 15 residues. Trimming removed 4 bases from V and 4 bases from J; junction bases left unmatched: 8. For the CDR3, the DNA is TGTGCCAGCAGTTCACGGTCGGGAGGGGGAGAGACCCAGTACTTC. Its protein is CASSSRSGGGETQYF.

This chain joins TRBV6-1 and TRBJ1-2; D might be TRBD1 (6 bases). Per germline, CDR1 MNHNS and CDR2 SASEGT. The CDR3 sequence is 16 residues long. Trimming shortened V by 7 bases and J by 8 bases, and 26 bases separated the two germline ends. CDR3 in amino acids: CASIPSLGARGGGYTF. In nucleotides, the CDR3 is TGTGCCAGCATCCCTAGTCTAGGGGCGAGGGGGGGAGGCTACACCTTC.

A single count supports this clonotype. The rearrangement joins TRBV6-5 to TRBJ1-5; perhaps TRBD1 as D (6 bases). V was cut by 0 bases and J by 4 bases, with 10 bases left in between. CDR1 is MNHEY and CDR2 is SVGAGI in the germline V gene. The CDR3 is made up of 15 amino acids. The CDR3 is CASSYSRGLNQPQHF. CDR3 in DNA: TGTGCCAGCAGTTACTCCCGGGGGCTAAATCAGCCCCAGCATTTT.

The chain recombines TRBV28 with TRBJ1-6; D remains ambiguous. Trimming pared 7 bases from V and 9 bases from J, leaving 10 bases between. CDR1 MDHEN and CDR2 SYDVKM come from the germline V gene. The CDR3 covers 12 residues. The CDR3 nucleotides read TGTGCCAGCAAAGACCTGGCTTCACCCCTCCACTTT. Translation: CASKDLASPLHF.

This rearrangement joins TRBV27 to TRBJ1-3, with D hard to call. Between the trimmed V and J ends, which lost 5 bases and 0 bases, there was a span of 8 bases. This CDR3 is built from 14 residues. From germline, CDR1 is MNHEY and CDR2 SMNVEV (reference sequence). The CDR3 DNA is TGTGCCAGCAGTCAGGACCACTCTGGAAACACCATATATTTT. This gives the protein CASSQDHSGNTIYF.

The V call is TRBV10-3, the J call TRBJ1-2; 9 nucleotides align to TRBD1. V lost 6 bases to trimming and J lost 8 bases; unmatched junction nucleotides: 10. Germline assignment: CDR1 ENHRY and CDR2 SYGVKD. CDR3 size: 14 residues. CDR3 nucleotides: TGTGCCATCAGCACCGGGACAGGGAGGCTAGGCTACACCTTC. Protein product: CAISTGTGRLGYTF.

This chain joins TRBV20-1 and TRBJ2-7; weak D call: TRBD1 (5 bases). The V end was cut by 6 bases, the J end by 6 bases, with 12 bases between. The CDR3 spans 11 residues. Germline assignment: CDR1 DFQATT and CDR2 SNEGSKA (reference sequence). The CDR3 protein is CSAHRTIEQYF. CDR3 bases: TGCAGTGCACACAGGACCATCGAGCAGTACTTC.

This clonotype was observed a few times. V and J are TRBV5-8 and TRBJ1-5; D ambiguous. Germline V gives CDR1 SGHTS, CDR2 YDEGEE. This CDR3 contains 11 residues. Trimming stripped 0 bases from V and 5 bases from J, with 0 bases between. Here the CDR3 reads CASSLDQPQHF. The DNA for the CDR3 is TGTGCCAGCAGCTTGGATCAGCCCCAGCATTTT.

The chain carries TRBV6-5 and TRBJ1-1; D unclear. The V gene's germline CDR1 is MNHEY and CDR2 SVGAGI. Trimming shortened V by 0 bases and J by 6 bases, and 11 bases separated the two germline ends. There are 14 residues in the CDR3. CDR3 nucleotides: TGTGCCAGCAGTTACTCCATCGGGAGGGCTGAAGCTTTCTTT. Its protein is CASSYSIGRAEAFF.

This clonotype was recorded a few times. The CDR3 nucleotides are TGCAGTGCCACTACTGATACGGCGAATTCACCCCTCCACTTT. This sequence encodes CSATTDTANSPLHF. This sequence joins TRBV20-1 and TRBJ1-6; D remains ambiguous. Trimming pared 6 bases from V and 7 bases from J, leaving 16 bases between. CDR1 and CDR2 (germline): DFQATT, SNEGSKA (reference sequence). The CDR3 runs 14 residues.

This clonotype was detected only once. In nucleotides, the CDR3 is TGTGCCACGGGGGACAAAGCCGCCGGGGAGCTGTTTTTT. It specifies CATGDKAAGELFF. The V and J genes are TRBV6-1 and TRBJ2-2; D may correspond to TRBD1 or TRBD2 (6 bases each). The germline V and J ends were trimmed by 10 bases and 6 bases, with 15 bases remaining between them. This CDR3 is 13 amino acids long. Germline V CDR1 and CDR2: MNHNS, SASEGT.

This chain links TRBV19 with TRBJ2-1; a possible D gene is TRBD1 (6 bases). The germline V and J ends were trimmed by 6 bases and 5 bases, with 14 bases remaining between them. Germline values: CDR1 LNHDA, CDR2 SQIVND (reference sequence). The CDR3 length is 14 residues. The CDR3 DNA is TGTGCCAGTAGGACGACAGGTAGCAACAATGAGCAGTTCTTC. It encodes CASRTTGSNNEQFF.

The J gene is TRBJ2-5, the V gene TRBV5-8; the match to TRBD2 covers 14 bases. This CDR3 has 15 residues. Trimming at V came to 4 bases and at J to 4 bases, leaving 3 bases not matched to a gene. Looked up from germline, CDR1 is SGHTS and CDR2 is YDEGEE. The CDR3 nucleotides read TGTGCCAGCAGCGCAGGGACTAGCGGGAGAGAGACCCAGTACTTC. Its translation: CASSAGTSGRETQYF.

The chain carries TRBV10-3 and TRBJ2-1, with 8 bases aligning to TRBD2. V dropped 6 bases and J dropped 3; count of bases not matched to a gene: 7. The CDR3 sequence is 15 residues long. The germline gives CDR1 ENHRY, CDR2 SYGVKD. The CDR3 reads CAIRGSGTSYNEQFF. CDR3 bases: TGTGCCATCAGAGGCAGCGGGACTAGCTACAATGAGCAGTTCTTC.

This rearrangement joins TRBV20-1 to TRBJ2-1; D unresolved. This CDR3 has 11 amino acids. V was trimmed by 3 bases and J by 3 bases, leaving 3 bases between them. The V gene's germline CDR1 is DFQATT and CDR2 SNEGSKA (reference sequence). The CDR3 sequence is CSARDYNEQFF. DNA for the CDR3: TGCAGTGCTAGGGACTACAATGAGCAGTTCTTC.

J is TRBJ1-5 and V is TRBV19, with TRBD1 matching 9 bases. V gave up 6 bases and J gave up 4 bases; unmatched junction bases: 7. The germline CDR1 and CDR2 sequences are LNHDA and SQIVND (reference sequence). This CDR3 has 15 residues. The CDR3 DNA sequence: TGTGCCAGTAGCCTTACAGGGGGCATGAATCAGCCCCAGCATTTT. This encodes CASSLTGGMNQPQHF.

This rearrangement joins TRBV24-1 to TRBJ2-1; D ambiguous. The ends were cut back, 3 bases at V and 3 bases at J, with 11 bases in the middle. Germline V gene data show CDR1 as KGHDR and CDR2 as SFDVKD. The CDR3 totals 15 residues. The CDR3 nucleotides are TGTGCCACCAGTGATGCCAGAGACGTCTACAATGAGCAGTTCTTC. Translation: CATSDARDVYNEQFF.

This clonotype was observed a single time. The V call is TRBV7-6, the J call TRBJ2-7; 7 nucleotides line up with TRBD2. The V and J ends lost 4 bases and 3 bases, in that order; junction bases with no gene match: 12. Per germline, CDR1 SGHVS and CDR2 FNYEAQ. The CDR3 consists of 16 residues. The chain's CDR3 is CASSSYKVRGNYEQYF. CDR3 bases: TGTGCCAGCAGCTCCTATAAGGTGCGGGGGAACTACGAGCAGTACTTC.

The rearrangement links TRBV28 to TRBJ2-7; 7 bases align to TRBD2. The CDR3 sequence is 14 residues long. V trimming: 2 bases; J trimming: 6 bases; junction bases outside the gene matches: 7. The germline V gene encodes CDR1 MDHEN and CDR2 SYDVKM. CDR3 nucleotide sequence: TGTGCCAGCAGTTTAGTTGCGGGAGTTCGCGAGCAGTACTTC. Protein sequence: CASSLVAGVREQYF.

In its sample, this clonotype was seen once. The rearrangement joins TRBV6-1 to TRBJ1-1, with 10 positions matching TRBD1. CDR1 MNHNS and CDR2 SASEGT come from the germline V gene. This CDR3 is 13 amino acids long. J lost 4 bases, V lost 6 bases, and 2 bases had no gene match. The CDR3, as DNA: TGTGCCAGCAGAGGACAGGGGGTCACTGAAGCTTTCTTT. Protein sequence: CASRGQGVTEAFF.

This clonotype was seen a few times. The chain couples TRBV6-4 to TRBJ1-6; maybe TRBD1 (5 bases). CDR1 and CDR2 from the germline V gene are MRHNA and SNTAGT. Trimming took 3 bases from V and 9 from J, leaving 9 bases between them. The CDR3 consists of 13 residues. CDR3 sequence: CASSEGESSPLHF. The CDR3 DNA follows: TGTGCCAGCAGTGAAGGGGAAAGTTCACCCCTCCACTTT.